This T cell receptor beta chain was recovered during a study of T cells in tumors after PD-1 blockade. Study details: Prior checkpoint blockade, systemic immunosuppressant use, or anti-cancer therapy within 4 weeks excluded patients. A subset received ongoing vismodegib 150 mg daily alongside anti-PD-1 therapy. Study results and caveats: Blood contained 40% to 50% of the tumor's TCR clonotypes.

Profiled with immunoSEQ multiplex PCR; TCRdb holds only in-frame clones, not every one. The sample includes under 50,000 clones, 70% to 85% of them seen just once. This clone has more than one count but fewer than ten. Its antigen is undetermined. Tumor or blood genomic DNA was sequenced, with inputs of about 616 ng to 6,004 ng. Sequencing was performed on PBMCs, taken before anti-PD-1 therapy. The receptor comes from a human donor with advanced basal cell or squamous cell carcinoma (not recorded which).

DNA of the CDR3: TGTGCCAGCAGTTCCCACGAGGGTGACTATGGCTACACCTTC. It yields the protein CASSSHEGDYGYTF. The genes are TRBV6-5 and TRBJ1-2; D remains unclear. The length of the CDR3 is 14 residues. Germline-derived CDR1 and CDR2 are MNHEY and SVGAGI. Trimming pared 4 bases from V and 3 bases from J, leaving 12 bases between.